The rows below give T cell receptor beta chains drawn from one sample of a study of identical twins. Via MiXCR, TCRdb re-called the 5' RACE reads, giving one row per CDR3 protein. The repertoire holds 1.5 million to 2 million distinct CDR3 sequences, with around a third as singletons. Sequenced input: cord blood. All receptors derive from a newborn girl in good health. CDR3s include the opening cysteine and the closing phenylalanine or tryptophan. The D gene is left open where the match is weak. Only some rows state a clone size, as once, few, many or a class for expanded clones.

few	.	TRBV10-3	TRBJ2-1	TGTGCCACAAACTCGGACGATGAGCAGTTCTTC	CATNSDDEQFF
.	.	TRBV12-3/TRBV12-4	TRBJ1-6	TGTGCCAGCAGTTTTAGGCGGCAGGGTGAAAATTCACCCCTCCACTTT	CASSFRRQGENSPLHF
.	TRBD1	TRBV6-6	TRBJ1-1	TGTGCCAGCAGTTACACAGGACAGGGAGGGACTGAAGCTTTCTTT	CASSYTGQGGTEAFF
few	.	TRBV10-3	TRBJ2-7	TGTGCCATCAGTCCAAGGGACTACGAGCAGTACTTC	CAISPRDYEQYF
many	TRBD1	TRBV6-5	TRBJ1-2	TGTGCCAGCAGTTACGGGATCCCGGACAGGTTGAACTATGGCTACACCTTC	CASSYGIPDRLNYGYTF
few	.	TRBV4-1	TRBJ2-1	TGCGCCAGCAGCCAAGATAGGGGGGGACTCGGAGTGGGTGAGCAGTTCTTC	CASSQDRGGLGVGEQFF
.	TRBD2	TRBV2	TRBJ2-1	TGTGCCAGCAGTCATTCGGTAGCGGGAGGCAACAATGAGCAGTTCTTC	CASSHSVAGGNNEQFF
.	.	TRBV5-6	TRBJ1-2	TGTGCCAGCAGCTTGGCCGGGGGGAGCCTAACTTACTATGGCTACACCTTC	CASSLAGGSLTYYGYTF
.	.	TRBV9	TRBJ2-3	TGTGCCAGCAGCACAGACGTGGATACGCAGTATTTT	CASSTDVDTQYF
.	TRBD2	TRBV27	TRBJ2-1	TGTGCCAGCAGTGCCTCCGGGACTAGCGGGAGTGATGAGCAGTTCTTC	CASSASGTSGSDEQFF
few	.	TRBV20-1	TRBJ2-1	TGCAGTGCTAGAGCGCCTCCTAGCTCCTACAATGAGCAGTTCTTC	CSARAPPSSYNEQFF
once	.	TRBV7-2	TRBJ2-4	TGTGCCAGCAGCTTAGCCTGGGGGAGTGTAGCCAAAAACATTCAGTACTTC	CASSLAWGSVAKNIQYF
few	TRBD2	TRBV5-1	TRBJ2-3	TGCGCCAGCACCCGACTAGCGGGTGGCGCAGATACGCAGTATTTT	CASTRLAGGADTQYF
.	TRBD1	TRBV3-1	TRBJ1-2	TGTGCCAGCAGCCACGACAGGGATAGTAGCTACACCTTC	CASSHDRDSSYTF
.	TRBD2	TRBV7-2	TRBJ2-3	TGTGCCAGCAGCTTAGTTGCGGGAGGCCCTAGCACAGATACGCAGTATTTT	CASSLVAGGPSTDTQYF
.	TRBD1	TRBV7-9	TRBJ1-2	TGTGCCAGCAGCTCGGACAGGGAAGACTATGGCTACACCTTC	CASSSDREDYGYTF
.	.	TRBV20-1	TRBJ1-5	TGCAGTGCTAGAGATTATGGAAATAGCAATCAGCCCCAGCATTTT	CSARDYGNSNQPQHF
.	.	TRBV20-1	TRBJ2-3	TGCAGTGCTAGAGAGGGCAGTTGGGCAGATACGCAGTATTTT	CSAREGSWADTQYF
.	.	TRBV10-3	TRBJ2-7	TGTGCCATCAGGGTAGCCTACGAGCAGTGCTTC	CAIRVAYEQCF
.	TRBD2	TRBV2	TRBJ2-3	TGTGCCAGCACCGGGAGCCTAGCGGCCTACACAGATACGCAGTATTTT	CASTGSLAAYTDTQYF
.	TRBD2	TRBV3-1	TRBJ2-1	TGTGCCAGCAGCCGAACTCGGGGGGATAAGCAGTTCTTC	CASSRTRGDKQFF
.	TRBD2	TRBV14	TRBJ2-5	TGTGCCAGCAGCCCTAGCCCCCCTAGCGGCAAAGAGACCCAGTACTTC	CASSPSPPSGKETQYF
many	.	TRBV29-1	TRBJ1-4	TGCAGCGTTGGCCAGGGGAATGAAAAACTGTTTTTT	CSVGQGNEKLFF
few	TRBD1	TRBV20-1	TRBJ2-5	TGCAGTGCAAGGACAGGGAGCAAGACCCAGTACTTC	CSARTGSKTQYF
once	TRBD1	TRBV5-5	TRBJ1-2	TGTGCCAGCAGCTGGGACAGGGGGCGCTTCTATGGCTACACCTTC	CASSWDRGRFYGYTF
.	.	TRBV6-1	TRBJ2-3	TGTGCCGGGGGTTTCACAGATACGCAGTATTTT	CAGGFTDTQYF
.	.	TRBV7-2	TRBJ1-6	TGTGCCAGCAGCTCGGACTTCTCCCATAATTCACCCCTCCACTTT	CASSSDFSHNSPLHF
.	.	TRBV27	TRBJ1-2	TGTGCCAGCAGCAAAGGTCCTAGCCAGGGATTGGACTATGGCTACACCTTC	CASSKGPSQGLDYGYTF
.	TRBD1	TRBV5-1	TRBJ1-1	TGCGCCAGCAGCTTGGTCGGCAGGGGGGGCGTGAACACTGAAGCTTTCTTT	CASSLVGRGGVNTEAFF
few	.	TRBV15	TRBJ1-5	TGTGCCACCAGCATCACTCCGGGGCCAAATCAGCCCCAGCATTTT	CATSITPGPNQPQHF
few	TRBD1	TRBV20-1	TRBJ1-2	TGCAGTGCTAGCCGGGGACAGGCCTATGGCTACACCTTC	CSASRGQAYGYTF
.	TRBD1	TRBV25-1	TRBJ2-5	TGTGCCAGCAGTGAAGGTGGGACAGTCAAAGTCGGGCAGTACTTC	CASSEGGTVKVGQYF
.	.	TRBV21-1	TRBJ2-4	TGTGCCAGCAGCAAAATGGCGGAGATTCTAGCCAAAAACATTCAGTACTTC	CASSKMAEILAKNIQYF
few	.	TRBV20-1	TRBJ1-5	TGCAGTGCCCAAGGGACGCACAATCAGCCCCAGCATTTT	CSAQGTHNQPQHF
few	.	TRBV2	TRBJ2-2	TGTGCCAGCCAACGGACAGCAAACGGGGAGCTGTTTTTT	CASQRTANGELFF
.	TRBD2	TRBV28	TRBJ2-3	TGTGCCAGCAGTCCCCGGCTTTGGGCGGGGGGGCATTCATACACAGATACGCAGTATTTT	CASSPRLWAGGHSYTDTQYF
few	.	TRBV6-2/TRBV6-3	TRBJ2-6	TGTGCCAGCAGTTATGGGGGGACTGGGGCCAACGTCCTGACTTTC	CASSYGGTGANVLTF
few	.	TRBV20-1	TRBJ2-6	TGCAGTGCTAGAGGTCCTCTTTCGGCCAACGTCCTGACTTTC	CSARGPLSANVLTF
few	TRBD2	TRBV28	TRBJ2-7	TGTGCCGTGTTTAGCGGGAGGTACGAGCAGTACTTC	CAVFSGRYEQYF
.	.	TRBV21-1	TRBJ2-7	TGTGCCAGCAGCGTCCGGGACGTGAGGTGGTACGAGCAGTACTTC	CASSVRDVRWYEQYF
.	TRBD2	TRBV7-2	TRBJ2-7	TGTGCCAGCAGCCGTGACGGACTAGCGGGAGCCTACAATGAGCAGTACTTC	CASSRDGLAGAYNEQYF
few	.	TRBV9	TRBJ2-2	TGTGCCAGCAGCGTAGAAGGGTACACCGGGGAGCTGTTTTTT	CASSVEGYTGELFF